This T cell receptor (beta chain) derives from a study of post-analysis software for immune sequencing data. Study in general: Clinical courses comprised relapsing-remitting, secondary progressive and progressive-relapsing multiple sclerosis. General study findings and limits: Four or five TRBV segments, including TRBV5-6, TRBV5-1 and TRBV20-1, were more frequent in patients than controls.

CDR3 size: 14 residues. J gave up 4 bases and V 3 bases, and 3 bases lay outside the gene matches. Per the germline V gene, CDR1 is SGDLS and CDR2 is YYNGEE. A word on this clonotype: What it binds is unknown.

Each TCR beta cDNA library carried unique molecular identifiers. TCRdb recomputed calls from the PCR reads with MiXCR, one row per CDR3 protein. The sample lists approximately 630,000 distinct CDR3 sequences, over 45% occurring once. This chain uses TRBV9 with TRBJ2-3; TRBD1 aligns across 9 bases. Sequenced material: blood. This TCR derives from a girl aged 2-10 years with multiple sclerosis. In DNA, the CDR3 is TGTGCCAGCAGCGCGGGACAGGGACCAGATACGCAGTATTTT. Amino acids: CASSAGQGPDTQYF.